This TCR beta chain was recorded in a study of CD8 T cells in ankylosing spondylitis. General study points: According to the report, clones linked to the disease were significantly enriched in matched synovial fluid samples taken from ankylosing spondylitis patients.

TCRdb processed the 5' RACE reads anew with MiXCR; each CDR3 protein has one entry. The sample consists of over 60,000 distinct CDR3 sequences, 5.3% of them appearing once. V was pared by 11 bases and J by 4 bases, with 16 bases of the junction left unmatched. CDR3 size: 15 residues. CDR1 is MNHNS, CDR2 SASEGT, per germline. There are many counts of this clonotype. No antigen is known for it. The receptor was derived from a male donor with ankylosing spondylitis or in good health (not recorded which). The sequencing sample was made of blood, either unsorted or a sorted T cell fraction (not recorded which). This chain uses TRBV6-1 with TRBJ1-1; TRBD1 aligns across 7 bases. CDR3 loop: CALLAKDRPGTEAFF. In DNA, the CDR3 is TGTGCCCTTCTCGCGAAGGACAGGCCGGGCACTGAAGCTTTCTTT.